The 18 T cell receptor beta chains listed next were all sequenced from one sample in a study of radiotherapy plus CTLA-4 blockade in lung cancer (dated by TCRdb to between 2018 and 2020). The library was generated by the immunoSEQ multiplex PCR assay. The table was pulled from immuneACCESS by TCRdb, which kept in-frame rearrangements only. Such tables lose some clones; where checked, under half of the loss comes from unresolved V genes, and the rest has no known cause. The sample contains tens of thousands of clones, roughly three quarters of them found a single time. Approximately 2.9% of the sample is held by the ten biggest clonotypes. The sample in question was peripheral blood, obtained from a patient treated with radiotherapy plus ipilimumab. The receptors come from a human donor with non-small cell lung cancer who had a complete response to radiotherapy plus ipilimumab.

The V and J genes are TRBV11-2 and TRBJ1-2; TRBD1 agrees at 7 bases. Germline CDR1 and CDR2: SGHAT and FQNNGV. This CDR3 has 14 residues. Germline trimming cut 4 bases from V and 4 bases from J; bases unmatched to any gene: 6. CDR3 sequence: CASSSIRGAYGYTF. The CDR3, as DNA: TGTGCCAGCAGCTCAATCAGGGGGGCCTATGGCTACACCTTC.

This chain joins TRBV6-5 and TRBJ2-3; 8 bases are a match to TRBD2. The germline V gene encodes CDR1 MNHEY and CDR2 SVGAGI. V shed 0 bases, J shed 4 bases, and the junction held 6 bases outside the gene matches. The CDR3 is made up of 16 amino acids. CDR3 amino acids: CASSYSPGLAADTQYF. The CDR3 DNA reads as TGTGCCAGCAGTTACTCCCCTGGACTAGCCGCAGATACGCAGTATTTT.

This clone was detected only once. The chain uses TRBV7-9 and TRBJ2-7, with TRBD2 matching over 8 bases. The CDR3 consists of 17 residues. Germline trimming cut 5 bases from V and 1 base from J; bases unmatched to any gene: 13. CDR1 is SEHNR and CDR2 is FQNEAQ in the germline V gene (reference sequence). CDR3 sequence reads: CASSRRGGRRGSYEQYF. The CDR3 coding sequence is TGTGCCAGCAGCCGACGGGGGGGGAGAAGAGGGTCCTACGAGCAGTACTTC.

A single count supports this clone. CDR3 in amino acids: CASSVGSPLHF. The CDR3 DNA sequence: TGTGCCAGCAGTGTCGGTTCACCCCTCCACTTT. The rearrangement uses TRBV2 and TRBJ1-6; D is undetermined. V gave up 4 bases and J gave up 9 bases, with 4 bases separating them. CDR3 length: 11 residues. CDR1 is SNHLY and CDR2 is FYNNEI in the germline V gene.

This clone was picked up one time. This chain joins TRBV2 and TRBJ2-7; 7 bases map to TRBD1. This CDR3 is built from 15 residues. Unmatched junction bases numbered 19, after V lost 11 bases and J lost 6 bases. Germline CDR1 SNHLY, CDR2 FYNNEI. CDR3 nucleotides: TGTGCCCCTCGAACTAGAGTACAGGGGCTTATCGAGCAGTACTTC. Translated, it gives CAPRTRVQGLIEQYF.

A few counts support this clone. V usage is TRBV6-5 and J usage is TRBJ2-3; 7 nucleotides match TRBD2. Germline CDR1 reads MNHEY; CDR2 reads SVGAGI. V lost 5 bases, J lost 3 bases, and 5 bases stayed unmatched. The CDR3 is 14 amino acids. CDR3 amino acids: CASSVAGVTDTQYF. CDR3 sequence (DNA): TGTGCCAGCAGTGTGGCGGGGGTTACAGATACGCAGTATTTT.

The J gene is TRBJ2-3, the V gene TRBV6-1; the D is unclear. Germline V gives CDR1 MNHNS, CDR2 SASEGT. The CDR3 spans 14 residues. The germline V and J ends were trimmed by 3 bases and 2 bases, with 9 bases remaining between them. CDR3 residues: CASSEWLVTDTQYF. Written as DNA, the CDR3 is TGTGCCAGCAGTGAGTGGCTTGTCACAGATACGCAGTATTTT.

The rearrangement joins TRBV5-1 to TRBJ1-2; maybe TRBD1 (5 bases). The V and J ends lost 0 bases and 7 bases respectively, with 13 bases between them. This CDR3 spans 14 amino acids. CDR1 is SGHRS and CDR2 is YFSETQ in the germline V gene. The CDR3 DNA follows: TGCGCCAGCAGCTTGGATTGGGGGGTTGGTGGCTACACCTTC. Translating it yields CASSLDWGVGGYTF.

The chain carries TRBV18 and TRBJ2-3; 9 nucleotides align to TRBD2. The CDR3 has 17 residues. CDR1 KGHSH and CDR2 LQKENI come from the germline V gene. Unmatched junction bases numbered 7, after V lost 3 bases and J lost 0 bases. The CDR3 nucleotides read TGTGCCAGCTCACCCAGTAGACTAGCGGTTAGCACAGATACGCAGTATTTT. Translated: CASSPSRLAVSTDTQYF.

The chain combines TRBV18 with TRBJ1-1; D ambiguous. The V end lost 3 bases, the J end lost 4 bases, and 12 bases lay between the germline ends. CDR3 size: 14 residues. Germline CDR1 and CDR2: KGHSH and LQKENI. The CDR3 sequence is CASSPLEVGTEAFF. CDR3 bases: TGTGCCAGCTCACCGCTGGAGGTAGGCACTGAAGCTTTCTTT. Full variable domain (rest looked up from reference TRBV18 and TRBJ1-1): NAGVMQNPRHLVRRRGQEARLRCSPMKGHSHVYWYRQLPEEGLKFMVYLQKENIIDESGMPKERFSAEFPKEGPSILRIQQVVRGDSAAYFCASSPLEVGTEAFFGQGTRLTVV.

The V and J genes are TRBV7-2 and TRBJ2-7; D might be TRBD2 (6 bases). V was cut by 3 bases and J by 6 bases, with 12 bases left in between. CDR1 and CDR2 from the germline V gene are SGHTA and FQGNSA. The CDR3 contains 13 residues. As DNA, the CDR3 is TGTGCCAGCAGCTTTAACTACGGGGGCGAGCAGTACTTC. It is translated as CASSFNYGGEQYF.

The chain carries TRBV6-5 and TRBJ1-2; perhaps TRBD1 as D (5 bases). This CDR3 has 12 residues. The ends were cut back, 5 bases at V and 10 bases at J, with 14 bases in the middle. The germline V gene has CDR1 MNHEY and CDR2 SVGAGI. CDR3 bases: TGTGCCAGCAGTCAACCAGGGTATCACTACACCTTC. Translating it yields CASSQPGYHYTF.

This sequence joins TRBV7-9 and TRBJ1-1; maybe TRBD1 (6 bases). Trimming removed 1 base at V and 0 bases at J, with 15 bases between. Germline V gene data show CDR1 as SEHNR and CDR2 as FQNEAQ (reference sequence). The CDR3 totals 17 residues. Here the CDR3 reads CASSLVLTGGVNTEAFF. CDR3 DNA sequence: TGTGCCAGCAGCTTAGTTCTTACGGGGGGCGTGAACACTGAAGCTTTCTTT.

This chain's CDR3 is CASTKGQPYEQYF. CDR3 nucleotide sequence: TGTGCCAGCACCAAGGGACAGCCCTACGAGCAGTACTTC. The chain links TRBV28 to TRBJ2-7, with 7 bases matching TRBD1. V shed 7 bases and J 2 bases; nucleotides not matched to a gene: 5. The CDR3 has 13 residues. Germline CDR1 reads MDHEN; CDR2 reads SYDVKM.

The V gene is TRBV6-1, the J gene TRBJ1-1; possibly TRBD1 for D (6 bases). CDR3 length: 15 amino acids. V was shortened by 6 bases and J by 3 bases, with 17 bases between the two germline ends. Per germline, CDR1 MNHNS and CDR2 SASEGT. The DNA of the CDR3 is TGTGCCAGCAGGTTGAGACAGGCAAGGGACACTGAAGCTTTCTTT. It encodes CASRLRQARDTEAFF.

The chain has TRBV27 and TRBJ1-1, with D hard to call. Looked up from germline, CDR1 is MNHEY and CDR2 is SMNVEV (reference sequence). The CDR3 totals 13 residues. V lost 3 bases and J 2 bases, leaving 7 bases between the germline ends. The CDR3 reads CASSFNFNTEAFF. For the CDR3, the DNA is TGTGCCAGCAGTTTTAACTTCAACACTGAAGCTTTCTTT.

This clone was detected a few times. The chain joins TRBV14 to TRBJ1-2; TRBD1 matches at 7 bases. Germline V gene sequence: CDR1 SGHDN, CDR2 FVKESK. With V trimmed by 0 bases and J by 8 bases, 9 bases remained unmatched. This CDR3 spans 15 amino acids. CDR3 in amino acids: CASSQEQGRLQGYTF. Here the CDR3 DNA reads TGTGCCAGCAGCCAAGAACAGGGGAGGTTACAAGGCTACACCTTC.

The chain links TRBV27 to TRBJ2-5, with 10 bases identical to TRBD2. The J call may be faulty, since TRBJ2-7 better matches the DNA end. This CDR3 spans 15 amino acids. Germline V gene lookup returns CDR1 MNHEY and CDR2 SMNVEV (reference sequence). The CDR3 DNA reads TGTGCCAGCAGTCCTCCCCTAGCGGGAGTTCACGAGCAGTACTTC. It is translated as CASSPPLAGVHEQYF.